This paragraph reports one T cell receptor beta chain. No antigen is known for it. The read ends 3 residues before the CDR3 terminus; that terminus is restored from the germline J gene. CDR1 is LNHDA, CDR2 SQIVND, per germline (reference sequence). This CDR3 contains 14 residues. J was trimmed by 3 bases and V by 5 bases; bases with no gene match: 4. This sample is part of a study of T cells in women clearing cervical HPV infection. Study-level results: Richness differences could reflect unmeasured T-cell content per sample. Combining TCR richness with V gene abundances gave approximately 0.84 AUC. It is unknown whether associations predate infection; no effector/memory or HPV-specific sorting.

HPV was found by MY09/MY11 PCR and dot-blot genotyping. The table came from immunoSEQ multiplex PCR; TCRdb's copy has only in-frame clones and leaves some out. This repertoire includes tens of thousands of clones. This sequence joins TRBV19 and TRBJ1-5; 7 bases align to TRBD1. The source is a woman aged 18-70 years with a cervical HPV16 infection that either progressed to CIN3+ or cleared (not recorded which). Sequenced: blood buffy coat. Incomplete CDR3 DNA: TGTGCCAGTAGTCAGACAGGGAACAATCAGCCC. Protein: CASSQTGNNQP. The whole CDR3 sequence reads CASSQTGNNQPQHF.